This T cell receptor (beta chain) was identified during a study of control samples from healthy donors and cancer patients. The protocol was immunoSEQ multiplex PCR, while the TCRdb copy is restricted to in-frame clones and leaves out a portion. This table holds tens of thousands of clones, about 95% found once. The CDR3 sequence is 14 residues long. Trimming shortened V by 4 bases and J by 5 bases, and 12 bases separated the two germline ends. From germline, CDR1 is SGHVS and CDR2 FNYEAQ. The source material was blood. The TCR comes from a man in his thirties or forties in good health. The V call is TRBV7-6, the J call TRBJ2-1; a weak D match, TRBD2 (6 bases). The CDR3 coding sequence is TGTGCCAGCAGCTATGGGGGGACCAACAATGAGCAGTTCTTC. This sequence encodes CASSYGGTNNEQFF.